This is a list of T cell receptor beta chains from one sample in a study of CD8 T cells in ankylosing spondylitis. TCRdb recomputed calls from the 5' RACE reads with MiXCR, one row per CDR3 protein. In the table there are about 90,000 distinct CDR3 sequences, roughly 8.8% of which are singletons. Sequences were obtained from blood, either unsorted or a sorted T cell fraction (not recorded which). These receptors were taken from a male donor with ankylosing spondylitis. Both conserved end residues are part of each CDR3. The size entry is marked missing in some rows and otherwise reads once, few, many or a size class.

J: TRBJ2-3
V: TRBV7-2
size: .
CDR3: CASSPGGRDTQYF

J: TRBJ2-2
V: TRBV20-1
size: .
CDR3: CSAPGLAGYTGELFF

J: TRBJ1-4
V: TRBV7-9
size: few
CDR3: CASSFPEDSPNEKLFF

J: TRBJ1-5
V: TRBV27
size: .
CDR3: CASSLTSSGEWVSNQPQHF

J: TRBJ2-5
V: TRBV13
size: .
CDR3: CASSTRTSWQETQYF

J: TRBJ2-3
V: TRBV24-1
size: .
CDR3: CATSEPMDRYAVTQYF

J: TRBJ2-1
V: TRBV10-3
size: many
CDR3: CAIRGTSGSYEQFF

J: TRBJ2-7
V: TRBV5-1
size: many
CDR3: CASSRGTSGNEQYF

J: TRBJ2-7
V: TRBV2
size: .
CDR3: CASSEAGEAYEQYF

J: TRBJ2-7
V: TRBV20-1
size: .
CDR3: CSARGEGGTFDEQYF

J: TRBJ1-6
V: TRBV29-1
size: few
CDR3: CSVTIGDSNSPLHF

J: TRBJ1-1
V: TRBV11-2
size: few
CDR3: CASSLDFGAAEAFF

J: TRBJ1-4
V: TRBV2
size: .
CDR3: CASREQGHEKLFF

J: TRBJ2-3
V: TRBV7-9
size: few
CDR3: CASSLQAGETDTQYF

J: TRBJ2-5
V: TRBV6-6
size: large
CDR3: CASSYGPPQGTQYF

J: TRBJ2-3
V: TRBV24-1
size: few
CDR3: CATSDSLLAGGADTQYF

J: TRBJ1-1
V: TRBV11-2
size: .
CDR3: CASSQWTREKNTEAFF